The T cell receptor beta chain described here comes from a study of Graves' ophthalmopathy and Graves' hyperthyroidism. The V gene's germline CDR1 is SGHRS and CDR2 YFSETQ. V was cut by 5 bases and J by 3 bases, with 14 bases left in between. The CDR3 is 14 residues long. This clonotype was counted ten times or more. The study amplified TCR beta CDR3 regions using RNA transcripts. Second-round multiplex PCR came after a first-round RT-PCR that employed HTBI primers. TCRdb recomputed calls from the multiplex PCR reads with MiXCR, one row per CDR3 protein. The profile shows more than 1,000,000 distinct CDR3 sequences, 36% of them singletons.

The receptor was isolated from an adult man with Graves' hyperthyroidism. The material sequenced was peripheral blood or thyroid tissue (not recorded which). The chain couples TRBV5-1 to TRBJ1-2, with a weak D call TRBD1 (5 bases). The CDR3 DNA reads as TGCGCCAGCAGGCTGTCCAGGGACTACTATGGCTACACCTTC. This codes for CASRLSRDYYGYTF. Complete variable domain (other parts from reference TRBV5-1 and TRBJ1-2): KAGVTQTPRYLIKTRGQQVTLSCSPISGHRSVSWYQQTPGQGLQFLFEYFSETQRNKGNFPGRFSGRQFSNSRSEMNVSTLELGDSALYLCASRLSRDYYGYTFGSGTRLTVV.